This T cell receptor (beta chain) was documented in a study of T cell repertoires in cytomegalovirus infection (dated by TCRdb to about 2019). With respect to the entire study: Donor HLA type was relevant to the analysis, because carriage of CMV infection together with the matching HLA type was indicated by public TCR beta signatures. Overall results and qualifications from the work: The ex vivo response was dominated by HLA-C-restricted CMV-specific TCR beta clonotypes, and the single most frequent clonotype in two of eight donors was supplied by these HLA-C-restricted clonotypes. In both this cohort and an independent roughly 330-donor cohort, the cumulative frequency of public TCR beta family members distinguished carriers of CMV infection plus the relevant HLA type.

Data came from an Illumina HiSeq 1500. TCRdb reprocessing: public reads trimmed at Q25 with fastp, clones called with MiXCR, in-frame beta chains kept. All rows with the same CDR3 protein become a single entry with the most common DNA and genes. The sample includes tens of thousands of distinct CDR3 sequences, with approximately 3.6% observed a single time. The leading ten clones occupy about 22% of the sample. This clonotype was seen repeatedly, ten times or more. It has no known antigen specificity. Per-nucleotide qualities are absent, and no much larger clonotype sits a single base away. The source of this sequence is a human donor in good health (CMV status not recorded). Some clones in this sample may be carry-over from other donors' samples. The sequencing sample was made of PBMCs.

The DNA sequence follows: TGTGCCATCAGGGCCGGGACAGGGGTAGATGAGCAGTTCTTC. Its coded protein is CAIRAGTGVDEQFF. In this chain, TRBV10-3 is recombined with TRBJ2-1, with 10 bases aligning to TRBD1. Trimming leaves V shorter by 6 bases and J shorter by 8 bases, with the junction holding 7 bases beyond the gene matches. The CDR3 has 14 amino acids, counting the end cysteine and phenylalanine. Only the CDR3 DNA stays, 42 bases, in frame from base 1. CDR1 and CDR2 are read off the germline V gene as ENHRY and SYGVKD.